This TCR beta chain stems from a study of read filtering for tumor transcriptome and immune sequencing. Whole-study context: After DNase treatment, RNA was made into whole-transcriptome libraries. RNA-seq yielded only about 75 to 1273 TCR reads, IR-seq about 3.5 to 10.27 million.

This clonotype was detected many times. The antigen is unknown. Trimming shortened V by 5 bases and J by 5 bases, and 12 bases separated the two germline ends. CDR3 size: 14 residues. Looked up from germline, CDR1 is MNHEY and CDR2 is SVGAGI. Study conclusions and caveats: Correlation between methods rose after single-read clonotypes were removed. The sorted CD138-negative fraction was a mixed bone marrow immune population, not purified T cells.

Molecular barcoded adaptors covering alpha/delta and beta/gamma chains were used on roughly 400 ng RNA. In TCRdb, the reads were re-called with MiXCR into one record per CDR3 protein. The sample yields some 80,000 distinct CDR3 sequences, about 12% seen once. The chain carries TRBV6-5 and TRBJ2-2; D may correspond to TRBD1 or TRBD2 (5 bases each). The TCR sequence derives from a donor aged 40 or over with multiple myeloma. Sequenced sample: a population of CD138-negative cells sorted from bone marrow. CDR3 in amino acids: CASSPGTWTGELFF. In DNA form, the CDR3 reads TGTGCCAGCAGTCCCGGGACGTGGACCGGGGAGCTGTTTTTT.